The 8 T cell receptor beta chains reported below all come from one sample, sequenced in a study of T cells expressing NK-cell markers (dated by TCRdb to 2019 to 2021). Receptors were amplified or captured by 5' RACE. Sequencing was performed on an Illumina HiSeq 2000. TCRdb reprocessed the reads and provides one entry for every CDR3 protein sequence; no DNA is given. The table kept for this sample lists over 200,000 distinct CDR3 sequences. Together, the top ten hold 0.3% to 0.45% of the sample. The sample comprised blood T cells: a sorted CD56 or NKG2C T cell subset, CD4+ or CD8+ T cells, or bulk PBMC T cells (not recorded which). The receptor source for this set is a man between 18 and 35 years old in good health. Donor details come from another sample of the same person, matched by shared clones.

The chain has TRBV5-1 and TRBJ2-1; TCRdb selects TRBD1, and the lack of DNA leaves this call unchecked. Germline V CDR1 and CDR2: SGHRS, YFSETQ. The CDR3 contains 13 residues. CDR3 amino acids: CASSLNGGREQFF. Filled out from reference TRBV5-1 and TRBJ2-1, the complete variable domain reads KAGVTQTPRYLIKTRGQQVTLSCSPISGHRSVSWYQQTPGQGLQFLFEYFSETQRNKGNFPGRFSGRQFSNSRSEMNVSTLELGDSALYLCASSLNGGREQFFGPGTRLTVL.

CDR3 residues: CSAGDSKFIDTQYF. J is TRBJ2-3 and V is TRBV20-1; TCRdb outputs TRBD2, but without DNA this stays unchecked. This CDR3 spans 14 amino acids. Germline-derived CDR1 and CDR2 are DFQATT and SNEGSKA (reference sequence).

V is TRBV28 and J is TRBJ2-7; as DNA is missing, the TRBD1 call by TCRdb cannot be tested. The CDR3 has 19 residues. Germline V CDR1 and CDR2: MDHEN, SYDVKM. The CDR3 sequence: CASSLWQPLLSGRAYEQYF.

V usage is TRBV20-1 and J usage is TRBJ1-6. CDR3 size: 13 residues. In germline, CDR1 is DFQATT, CDR2 SNEGSKA (reference sequence). The CDR3 region is CSASVGAASPLHF.

This chain links TRBV14 with TRBJ2-2; TCRdb picks TRBD2, but there is no DNA to check that call. Germline V gene data show CDR1 as SGHDN and CDR2 as FVKESK. The CDR3 runs 19 residues. The CDR3 sequence is CASSQDGFSAYANTGELFF.

The chain is built from TRBV7-2 and TRBJ2-1; TCRdb's D call of TRBD2 is untestable without DNA. This CDR3 has 16 amino acids. The germline V gene has CDR1 SGHTA and CDR2 FQGNSA. The CDR3 loop reads CASSYFGTIGEDEQFF. The full variable domain, in which reference TRBV7-2 and TRBJ2-1 provide the parts outside the CDR3, is GAGVSQSPSNKVTEKGKDVELRCDPISGHTALYWYRQSLGQGLEFLIYFQGNSAPDKSGLPSDRFSAERTGGSVSTLTIQRTQQEDSAVYLCASSYFGTIGEDEQFFGPGTRLTVL.

The rearrangement links TRBV5-1 to TRBJ2-4; the TCRdb D gene call, TRBD2, has no DNA to confirm it. This CDR3 is built from 15 residues. Germline V lookup: CDR1 SGHRS, CDR2 YFSETQ. The CDR3 sequence: CASSLGTDAKNIQYF. Combining the CDR3 with reference TRBV5-1 and TRBJ2-4 gives the whole variable domain KAGVTQTPRYLIKTRGQQVTLSCSPISGHRSVSWYQQTPGQGLQFLFEYFSETQRNKGNFPGRFSGRQFSNSRSEMNVSTLELGDSALYLCASSLGTDAKNIQYFGAGTRLSVL.

The V and J genes are TRBV10-3 and TRBJ1-2. Per germline, CDR1 ENHRY and CDR2 SYGVKD. This CDR3 has 15 residues. CDR3: CAISESRDSRYGYTF.